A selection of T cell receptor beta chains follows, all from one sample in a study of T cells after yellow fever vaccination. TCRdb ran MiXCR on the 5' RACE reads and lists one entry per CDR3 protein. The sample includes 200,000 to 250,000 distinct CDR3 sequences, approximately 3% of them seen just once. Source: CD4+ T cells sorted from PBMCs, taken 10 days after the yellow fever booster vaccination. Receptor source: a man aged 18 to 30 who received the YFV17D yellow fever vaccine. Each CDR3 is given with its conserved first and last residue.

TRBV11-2,CASSLMTSEETQYF
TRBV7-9,CASSLGEFVDKNIQYF
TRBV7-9,CASSRLVNSPLHF
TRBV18,CASSPPVQGPNTEAFF
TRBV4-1,CASSQAGNQPQHF
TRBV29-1,CSVDRTRGETQYF
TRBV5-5,CASSPRYRDRFFAEAFF
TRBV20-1,CSARQGANQPQHF
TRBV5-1,CASSQQGARGTGELFF
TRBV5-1,CASSRNRGINEKLFF
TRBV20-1,CSARDGGNQPQHF
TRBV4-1,CASNNGAPDEQYF
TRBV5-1,CASSSTLISYTF
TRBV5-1,CASSRGQGAFEQYF
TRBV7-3,CASSPTTVAGYNEQFF
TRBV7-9,CASSFTQETQYF
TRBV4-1,CASSQDRGRREAFF
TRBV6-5,CASSYLRGVAQYF
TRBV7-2,CASSLERGSPLHF
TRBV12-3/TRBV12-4,CASSRLQEQFF
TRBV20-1,CSARVIGAVSQPQHF
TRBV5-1,CASSPQAGQAYEQYF
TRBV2,CASGNPRDRTYSNQPQHF
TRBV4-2,CASSQDSSRAVGNQPQHF
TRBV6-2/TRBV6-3,CASSSGAGNTIYF
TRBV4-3,CASSQDLLTAVYGYTF
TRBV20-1,CSAPTGGGQPQHF
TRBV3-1,CASSPIGGLANYGYTF
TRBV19,CASSLILQGATNEKLFF
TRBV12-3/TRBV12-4,CASSTGIGNTIYF
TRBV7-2,CASSLLGASNQPQHF
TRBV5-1,CASSARDTLETQYF
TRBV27,CASSFSRQSSYEQYF
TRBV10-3,CAISSGTGGNYGYTF
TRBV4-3,CASSQDIGTGSNRGYTF
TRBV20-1,CSARAWSDTDTQYF
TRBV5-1,CASSLGRGGTMLHSGNTIYF
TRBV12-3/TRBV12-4,CASSPNTGFGYTF
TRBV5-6,CASSWGQAEAFF
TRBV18,CASSPDRDNFGEQFF
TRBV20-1,CSARLSRLNTEAFF
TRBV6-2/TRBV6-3,CASSPGLANGWADTQYF
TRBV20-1,CSARPDGGGYQETQYF
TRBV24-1,CATSDADPGHADTQYF
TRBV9,CASSTRFSGNTIYF
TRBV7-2,CASSLASSTDTQYF
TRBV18,CASSPEWGPGSEAFF
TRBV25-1,CASTRGGELFF
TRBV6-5,CASLVQLYGYTF
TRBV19,CATATGEWGYTF
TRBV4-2,CASSQDGAGGPSSYEQYF
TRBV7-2,CASSNRANTEAFF
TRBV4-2,CASSRDGTSGGSSYNEQFF
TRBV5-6,CASNKGQGGASPLHF
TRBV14,CASSQAWGLVTGELFF
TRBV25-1,CASSEFWTSGERGEQFF
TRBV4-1,CASSQGSGTKNIQYF
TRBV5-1,CASRVDGVGTEAFF
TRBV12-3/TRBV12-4,CASKISGGAYEQYF